This TCR beta chain was sequenced during a study of cytomegalovirus exposure and HLA in healthy donors. It was with 60 Vbeta and 13 Jbeta primers that the PCR ran. Clones were sequenced by immunoSEQ multiplex PCR, and TCRdb holds only the in-frame ones, with some missing. The sample comprises approximately 140,000 clones, about 85% of which are singletons, and 3.5% rests with the top ten. The sample comprised PBMCs. This TCR was recovered from a human donor in good health.

The CDR3 DNA follows: TGTGCCATCAGTGAGTCCGGGAAGACGGATGGCTACACCTTC. Amino acids: CAISESGKTDGYTF. The chain uses TRBV10-3 and TRBJ1-2; D gene uncertain. This CDR3 region has 14 residues. The germline V and J ends were trimmed by 0 bases and 6 bases, with 11 bases remaining between them. CDR1 and CDR2 from the germline V gene are ENHRY and SYGVKD.